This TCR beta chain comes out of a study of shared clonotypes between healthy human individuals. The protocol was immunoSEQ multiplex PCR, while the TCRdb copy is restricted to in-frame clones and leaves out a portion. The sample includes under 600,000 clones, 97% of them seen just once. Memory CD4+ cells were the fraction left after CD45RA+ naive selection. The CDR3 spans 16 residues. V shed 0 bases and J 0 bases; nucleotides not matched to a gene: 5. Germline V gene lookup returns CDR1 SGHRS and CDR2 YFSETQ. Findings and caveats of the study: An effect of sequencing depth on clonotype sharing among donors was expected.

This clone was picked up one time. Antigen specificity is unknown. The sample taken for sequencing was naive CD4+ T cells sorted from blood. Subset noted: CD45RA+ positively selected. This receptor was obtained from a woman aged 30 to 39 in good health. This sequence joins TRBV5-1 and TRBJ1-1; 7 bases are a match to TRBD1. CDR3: CASSLVTGPMNTEAFF. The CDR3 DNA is TGCGCCAGCAGCTTGGTGACAGGGCCGATGAACACTGAAGCTTTCTTT.